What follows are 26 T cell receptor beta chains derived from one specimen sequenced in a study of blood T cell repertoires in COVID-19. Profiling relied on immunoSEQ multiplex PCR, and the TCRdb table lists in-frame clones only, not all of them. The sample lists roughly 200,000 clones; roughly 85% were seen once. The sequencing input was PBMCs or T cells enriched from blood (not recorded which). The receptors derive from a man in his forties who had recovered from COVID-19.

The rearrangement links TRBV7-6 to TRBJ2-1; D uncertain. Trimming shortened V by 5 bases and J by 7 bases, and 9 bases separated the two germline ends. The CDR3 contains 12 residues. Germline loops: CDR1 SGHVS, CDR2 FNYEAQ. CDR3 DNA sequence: TGTGCCAGCAGCCCCTCGAGGAATGAGCAGTTCTTC. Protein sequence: CASSPSRNEQFF. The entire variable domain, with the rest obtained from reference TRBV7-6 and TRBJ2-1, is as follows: GAGVSQSPRYKVTKRGQDVALRCDPISGHVSLYWYRQALGQGPEFLTYFNYEAQQDKSGLPNDRFSAERPEGSISTLTIQRTEQRDSAMYRCASSPSRNEQFFGPGTRLTVL.

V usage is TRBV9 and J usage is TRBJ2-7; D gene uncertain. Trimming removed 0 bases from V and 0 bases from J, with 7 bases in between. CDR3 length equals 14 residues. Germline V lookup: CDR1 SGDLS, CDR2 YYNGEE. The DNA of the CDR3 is TGTGCCAGCAGCGTAGACAGTCCCTCCTACGAGCAGTACTTC. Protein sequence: CASSVDSPSYEQYF.

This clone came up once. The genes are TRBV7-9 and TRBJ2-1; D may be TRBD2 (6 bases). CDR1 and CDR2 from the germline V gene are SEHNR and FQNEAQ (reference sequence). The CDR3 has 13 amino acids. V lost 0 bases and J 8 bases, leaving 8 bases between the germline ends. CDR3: CASSLAPGDEQFF. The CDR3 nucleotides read TGTGCCAGCAGCTTAGCTCCGGGGGATGAGCAGTTCTTC.

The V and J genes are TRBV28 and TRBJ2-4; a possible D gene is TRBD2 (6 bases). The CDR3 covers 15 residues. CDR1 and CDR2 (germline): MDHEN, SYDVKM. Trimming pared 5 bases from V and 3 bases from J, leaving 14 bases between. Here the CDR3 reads CASSQRAGDKNIQYF. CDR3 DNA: TGTGCCAGCAGTCAGCGGGCTGGGGACAAAAACATTCAGTACTTC. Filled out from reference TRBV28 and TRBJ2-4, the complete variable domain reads DVKVTQSSRYLVKRTGEKVFLECVQDMDHENMFWYRQDPGLGLRLIYFSYDVKMKEKGDIPEGYSVSREKKERFSLILESASTNQTSMYLCASSQRAGDKNIQYFGAGTRLSVL.

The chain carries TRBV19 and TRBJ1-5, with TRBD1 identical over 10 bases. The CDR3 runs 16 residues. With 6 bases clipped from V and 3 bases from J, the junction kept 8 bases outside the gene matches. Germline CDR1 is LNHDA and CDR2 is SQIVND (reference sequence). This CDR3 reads CASRSPTGGFNQPQHF. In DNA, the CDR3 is TGTGCCAGTAGATCCCCGACAGGGGGCTTCAATCAGCCCCAGCATTTT. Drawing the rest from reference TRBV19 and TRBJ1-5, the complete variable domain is DGGITQSPKYLFRKEGQNVTLSCEQNLNHDAMYWYRQDPGQGLRLIYYSQIVNDFQKGDIAEGYSVSREKKESFPLTVTSAQKNPTAFYLCASRSPTGGFNQPQHFGDGTRLSIL.

As DNA, the CDR3 is TGTGCCAGCAGCGTAGATCTACTTTCCTTCACCGGGGAGCTGTTTTTT. Encoded protein: CASSVDLLSFTGELFF. This sequence joins TRBV9 and TRBJ2-2, with D uncertain. V was shortened by 0 bases and J by 4 bases, with 13 bases between the two germline ends. CDR1 is SGDLS, CDR2 YYNGEE, per germline. The CDR3 is 16 residues long.

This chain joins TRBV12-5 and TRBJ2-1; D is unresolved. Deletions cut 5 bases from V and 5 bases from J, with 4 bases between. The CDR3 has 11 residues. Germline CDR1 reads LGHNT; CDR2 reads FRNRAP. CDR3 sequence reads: CASGPHNEQFF. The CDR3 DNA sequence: TGTGCTAGTGGTCCTCACAATGAGCAGTTCTTC.

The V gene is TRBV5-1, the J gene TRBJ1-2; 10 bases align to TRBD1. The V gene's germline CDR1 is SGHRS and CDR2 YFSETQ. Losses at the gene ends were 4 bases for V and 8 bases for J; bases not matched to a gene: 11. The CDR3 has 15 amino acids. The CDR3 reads CASSIEGDRGGGYTF. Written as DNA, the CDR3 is TGCGCCAGCAGCATTGAGGGGGACAGGGGAGGCGGCTACACCTTC.

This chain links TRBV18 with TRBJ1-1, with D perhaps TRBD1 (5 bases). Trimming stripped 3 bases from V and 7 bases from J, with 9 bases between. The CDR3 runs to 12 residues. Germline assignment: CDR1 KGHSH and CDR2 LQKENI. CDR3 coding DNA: TGTGCCAGCTCACCCGATAGGGGTGAAGCTTTCTTT. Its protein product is CASSPDRGEAFF.

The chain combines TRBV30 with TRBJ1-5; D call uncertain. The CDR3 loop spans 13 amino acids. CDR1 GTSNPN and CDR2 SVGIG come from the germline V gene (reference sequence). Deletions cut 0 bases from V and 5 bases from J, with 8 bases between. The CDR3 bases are TGTGCCTGGAGTGTACAGTCTGATCAGCCCCAGCATTTT. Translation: CAWSVQSDQPQHF.

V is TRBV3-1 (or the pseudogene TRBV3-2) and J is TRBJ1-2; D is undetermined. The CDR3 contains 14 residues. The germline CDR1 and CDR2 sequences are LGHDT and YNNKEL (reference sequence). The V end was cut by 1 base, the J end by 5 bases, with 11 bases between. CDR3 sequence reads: CASSQGVGRYGYTF. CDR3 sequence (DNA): TGTGCCAGCAGCCAAGGTGTGGGGAGGTATGGCTACACCTTC.

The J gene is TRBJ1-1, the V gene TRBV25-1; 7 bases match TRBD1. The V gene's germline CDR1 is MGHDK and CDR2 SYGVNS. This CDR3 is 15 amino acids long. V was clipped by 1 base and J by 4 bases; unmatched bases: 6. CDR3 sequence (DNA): TGTGCCAGCAGTGAATTGGGGACAGTGAGCACTGAAGCTTTCTTT. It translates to CASSELGTVSTEAFF.

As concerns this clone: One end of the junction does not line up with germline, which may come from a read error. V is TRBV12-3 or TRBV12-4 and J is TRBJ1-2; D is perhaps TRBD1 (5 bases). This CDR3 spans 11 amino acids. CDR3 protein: CASSLGVRHSF. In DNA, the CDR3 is TGTGCCAGCAGCCTAGGGGTCAGGCACTCCTTC.

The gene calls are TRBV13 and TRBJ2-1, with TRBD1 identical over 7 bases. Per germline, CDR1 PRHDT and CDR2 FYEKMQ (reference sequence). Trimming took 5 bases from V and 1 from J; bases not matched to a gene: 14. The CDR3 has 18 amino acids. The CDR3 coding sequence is TGTGCCAGCAGCCCATCGGGACAGACATCGGGTTCCTACAATGAGCAGTTCTTC. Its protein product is CASSPSGQTSGSYNEQFF.

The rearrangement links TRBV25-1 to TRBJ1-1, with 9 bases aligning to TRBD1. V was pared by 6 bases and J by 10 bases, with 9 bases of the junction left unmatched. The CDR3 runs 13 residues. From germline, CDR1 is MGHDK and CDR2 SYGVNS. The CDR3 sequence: CASRPGQGRGAFF. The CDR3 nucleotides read TGTGCCAGCAGACCGGGACAGGGACGCGGAGCTTTCTTT.

DNA for the CDR3: TGCGCCAGCAGCCCAAGAGGGGGGGCCACCTTTAGGGAAAAACTGTTTTTT. It encodes CASSPRGGATFREKLFF. V gene TRBV5-1 combines with J gene TRBJ1-4, with D perhaps matching TRBD1 (6 bases). Germline V lookup: CDR1 SGHRS, CDR2 YFSETQ. The CDR3 loop spans 17 amino acids. V lost 4 bases to trimming and J lost 8 bases, with 24 bases between them. Looking up the rest from reference TRBV5-1 and TRBJ1-4 gives the full variable domain: KAGVTQTPRYLIKTRGQQVTLSCSPISGHRSVSWYQQTPGQGLQFLFEYFSETQRNKGNFPGRFSGRQFSNSRSEMNVSTLELGDSALYLCASSPRGGATFREKLFFGSGTQLSVL.

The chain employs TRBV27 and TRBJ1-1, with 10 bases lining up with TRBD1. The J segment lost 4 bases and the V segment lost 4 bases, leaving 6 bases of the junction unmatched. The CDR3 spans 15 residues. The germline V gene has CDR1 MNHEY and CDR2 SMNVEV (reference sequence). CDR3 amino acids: CASSWTGGLGTEAFF. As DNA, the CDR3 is TGTGCCAGCAGTTGGACAGGGGGATTGGGCACTGAAGCTTTCTTT.

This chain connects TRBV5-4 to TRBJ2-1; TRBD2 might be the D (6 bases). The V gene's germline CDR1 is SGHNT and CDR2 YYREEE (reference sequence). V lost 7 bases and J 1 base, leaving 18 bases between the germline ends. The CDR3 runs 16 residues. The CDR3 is CASYFFGSQSYNEQFF. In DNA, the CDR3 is TGTGCCAGCTATTTCTTCGGGAGTCAGTCCTACAATGAGCAGTTCTTC. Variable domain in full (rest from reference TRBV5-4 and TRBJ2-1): ETGVTQSPTHLIKTRGQQVTLRCSSQSGHNTVSWYQQALGQGPQFIFQYYREEENGRGNFPPRFSGLQFPNYSSELNVNALELDDSALYLCASYFFGSQSYNEQFFGPGTRLTVL.

CDR3 amino acids: CAWRIDRVKSPLHF. The CDR3 DNA is TGTGCCTGGAGGATTGACAGGGTAAAGTCACCCCTCCACTTT. The chain recombines TRBV30 with TRBJ1-6; 7 nucleotides align to TRBD1. V gave up 3 bases and J gave up 10 bases; unmatched junction bases: 9. Germline CDR1 GTSNPN, CDR2 SVGIG (reference sequence). The CDR3 totals 14 residues.

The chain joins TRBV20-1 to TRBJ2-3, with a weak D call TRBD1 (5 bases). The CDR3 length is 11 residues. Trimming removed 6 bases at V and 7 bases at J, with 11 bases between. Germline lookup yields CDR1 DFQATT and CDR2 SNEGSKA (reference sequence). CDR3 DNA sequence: TGCAGTGCCCCAGACAGCAATACGCAGTATTTT. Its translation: CSAPDSNTQYF.

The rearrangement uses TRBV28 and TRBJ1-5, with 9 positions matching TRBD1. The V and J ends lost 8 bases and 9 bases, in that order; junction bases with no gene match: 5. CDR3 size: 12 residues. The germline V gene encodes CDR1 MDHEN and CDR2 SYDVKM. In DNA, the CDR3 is TGTGCCAGCCGACAGGGGGATCGGCCCCAGCATTTT. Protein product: CASRQGDRPQHF.

CDR3 in amino acids: CASRSRGEGATSNGYTF. The CDR3 region has the DNA TGTGCCTCCCGGAGCCGGGGAGAGGGGGCGACCTCGAATGGCTACACCTTC. The genes are TRBV10-3 and TRBJ1-2, with 7 bases lining up with TRBD1. CDR1 is ENHRY, CDR2 SYGVKD, per germline. This CDR3 is 17 amino acids long. V was pared by 11 bases and J by 6 bases, with 24 bases of the junction left unmatched.

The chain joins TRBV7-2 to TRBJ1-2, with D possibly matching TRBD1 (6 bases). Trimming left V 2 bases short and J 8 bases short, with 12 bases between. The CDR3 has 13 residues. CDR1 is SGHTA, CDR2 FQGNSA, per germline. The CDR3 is CASSLNPGEGYTF. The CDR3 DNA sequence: TGTGCCAGCAGCTTAAATCCAGGGGAGGGCTACACCTTC.

The DNA of the CDR3 is TGTGCCCGGCGGGGGGCCTCGAACACTGAAGCTTTCTTT. Its protein product is CARRGASNTEAFF. V is TRBV2 and J is TRBJ1-1; maybe TRBD1 (6 bases). The CDR3 contains 13 residues. CDR1 and CDR2 from the germline V gene are SNHLY and FYNNEI. With 11 bases removed from V and 1 base from J, the gap between germline ends came to 14 bases.

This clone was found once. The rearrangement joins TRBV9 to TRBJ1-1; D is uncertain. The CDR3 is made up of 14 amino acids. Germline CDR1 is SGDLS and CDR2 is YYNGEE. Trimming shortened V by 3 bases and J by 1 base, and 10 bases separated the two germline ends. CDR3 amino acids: CASSAPTPNTEAFF. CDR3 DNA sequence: TGTGCCAGCAGCGCCCCGACACCGAACACTGAAGCTTTCTTT.

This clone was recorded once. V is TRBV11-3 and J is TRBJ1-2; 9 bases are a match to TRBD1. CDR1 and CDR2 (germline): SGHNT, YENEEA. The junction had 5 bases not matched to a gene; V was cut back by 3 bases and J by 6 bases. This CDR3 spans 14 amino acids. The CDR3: CASSLEGQGNGYTF. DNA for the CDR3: TGTGCCAGCAGCTTGGAGGGACAGGGTAATGGCTACACCTTC.